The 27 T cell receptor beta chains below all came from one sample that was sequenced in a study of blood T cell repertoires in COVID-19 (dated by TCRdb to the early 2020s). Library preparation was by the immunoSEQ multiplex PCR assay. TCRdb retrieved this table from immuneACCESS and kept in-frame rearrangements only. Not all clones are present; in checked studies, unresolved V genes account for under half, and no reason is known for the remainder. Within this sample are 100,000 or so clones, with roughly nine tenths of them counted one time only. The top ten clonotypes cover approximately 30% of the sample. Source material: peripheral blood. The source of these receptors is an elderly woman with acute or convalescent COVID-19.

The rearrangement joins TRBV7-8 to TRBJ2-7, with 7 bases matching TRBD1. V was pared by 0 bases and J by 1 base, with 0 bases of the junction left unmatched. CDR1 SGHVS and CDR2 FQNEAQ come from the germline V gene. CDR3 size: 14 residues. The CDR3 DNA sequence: TGTGCCAGCAGCTTAGCGGGACAGTCCTACGAGCAGTACTTC. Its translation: CASSLAGQSYEQYF.

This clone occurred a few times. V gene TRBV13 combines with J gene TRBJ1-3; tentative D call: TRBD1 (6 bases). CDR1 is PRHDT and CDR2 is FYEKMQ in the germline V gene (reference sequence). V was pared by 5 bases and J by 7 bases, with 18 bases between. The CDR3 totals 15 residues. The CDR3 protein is CASSLQGGPWNTIYF. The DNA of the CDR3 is TGTGCCAGCAGCCTACAGGGCGGGCCGTGGAACACCATATATTTT. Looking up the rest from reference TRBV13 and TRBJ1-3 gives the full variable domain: AAGVIQSPRHLIKEKRETATLKCYPIPRHDTVYWYQQGPGQDPQFLISFYEKMQSDKGSIPDRFSAQQFSDYHSELNMSSLELGDSALYFCASSLQGGPWNTIYFGEGSWLTVV.

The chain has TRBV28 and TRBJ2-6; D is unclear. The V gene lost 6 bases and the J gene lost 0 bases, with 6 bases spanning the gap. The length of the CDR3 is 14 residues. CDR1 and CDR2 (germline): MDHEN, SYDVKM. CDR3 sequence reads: CASSHGSGANVLTF. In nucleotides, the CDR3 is TGTGCCAGCAGCCACGGCTCTGGGGCCAACGTCCTGACTTTC.

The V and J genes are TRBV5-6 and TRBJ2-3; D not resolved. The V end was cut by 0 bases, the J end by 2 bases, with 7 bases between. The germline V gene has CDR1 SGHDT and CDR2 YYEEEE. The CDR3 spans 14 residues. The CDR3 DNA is TGTGCCAGCAGCTTGGACTATTCCACAGATACGCAGTATTTT. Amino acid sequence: CASSLDYSTDTQYF.

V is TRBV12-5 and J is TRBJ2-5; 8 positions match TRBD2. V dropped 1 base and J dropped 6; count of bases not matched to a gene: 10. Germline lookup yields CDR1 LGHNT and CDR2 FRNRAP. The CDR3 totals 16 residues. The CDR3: CASGLERGPGVKTQYF. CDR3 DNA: TGTGCTAGTGGTTTGGAGCGGGGGCCGGGAGTAAAGACCCAGTACTTC.

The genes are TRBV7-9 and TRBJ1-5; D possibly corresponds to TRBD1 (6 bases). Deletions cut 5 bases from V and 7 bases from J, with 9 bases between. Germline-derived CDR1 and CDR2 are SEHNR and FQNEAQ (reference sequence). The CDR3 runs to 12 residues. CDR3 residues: CASSVQGQPQHF. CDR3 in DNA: TGTGCCAGCAGCGTACAGGGCCAGCCCCAGCATTTT.

The CDR3 sequence: CAWNWDIYNSPLHF. CDR3 DNA: TGTGCCTGGAATTGGGACATCTATAATTCACCCCTCCACTTT. The chain recombines TRBV30 with TRBJ1-6, with D maybe TRBD1 (6 bases). V lost 4 bases and J 3 bases, leaving 10 bases between the germline ends. The CDR3 totals 14 residues. Germline V gives CDR1 GTSNPN, CDR2 SVGIG (reference sequence).

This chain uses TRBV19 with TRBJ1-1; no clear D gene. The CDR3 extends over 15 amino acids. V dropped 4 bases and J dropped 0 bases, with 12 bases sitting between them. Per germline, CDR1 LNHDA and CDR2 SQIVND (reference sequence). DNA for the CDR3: TGTGCCAGTAGTAGGACTCCCGGAATGAACACTGAAGCTTTCTTT. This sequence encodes CASSRTPGMNTEAFF.

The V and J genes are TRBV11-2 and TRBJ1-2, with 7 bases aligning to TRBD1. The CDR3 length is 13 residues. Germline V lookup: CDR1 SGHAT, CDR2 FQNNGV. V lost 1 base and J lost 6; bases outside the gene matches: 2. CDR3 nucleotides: TGTGCCAGCAGCTTAGGGACAGGAGATGGCTACACCTTC. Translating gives CASSLGTGDGYTF.

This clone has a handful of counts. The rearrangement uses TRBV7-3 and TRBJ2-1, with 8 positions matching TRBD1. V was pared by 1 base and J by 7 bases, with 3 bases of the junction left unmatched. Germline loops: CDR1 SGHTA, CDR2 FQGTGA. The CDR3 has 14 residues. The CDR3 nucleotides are TGTGCCAGCAGCTTAAATACAGGGGGAAATGAGCAGTTCTTC. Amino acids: CASSLNTGGNEQFF.

DNA for the CDR3: TGTGCCAGCAGCTTAACCGGGGACACTGAAGCTTTCTTT. This sequence encodes CASSLTGDTEAFF. The J gene is TRBJ1-1, the V gene TRBV7-3; D gene ambiguous. CDR1 SGHTA and CDR2 FQGTGA come from the germline V gene. This CDR3 is 13 amino acids long. The ends were cut back, 0 bases at V and 3 bases at J, with 5 bases in the middle.

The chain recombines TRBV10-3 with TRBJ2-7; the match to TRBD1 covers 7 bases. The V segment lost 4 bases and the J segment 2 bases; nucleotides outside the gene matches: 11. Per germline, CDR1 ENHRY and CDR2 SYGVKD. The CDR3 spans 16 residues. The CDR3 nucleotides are TGTGCCATCAGTGGTGATGCAGGGGGTCATGCCTACGAGCAGTACTTC. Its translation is CAISGDAGGHAYEQYF.

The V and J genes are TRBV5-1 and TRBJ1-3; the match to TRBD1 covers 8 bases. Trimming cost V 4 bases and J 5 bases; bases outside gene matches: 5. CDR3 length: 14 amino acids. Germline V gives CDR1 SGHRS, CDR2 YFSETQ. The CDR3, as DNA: TGCGCCAGCAGCCCGGGACAGGAGCGAAACACCATATATTTT. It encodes CASSPGQERNTIYF.

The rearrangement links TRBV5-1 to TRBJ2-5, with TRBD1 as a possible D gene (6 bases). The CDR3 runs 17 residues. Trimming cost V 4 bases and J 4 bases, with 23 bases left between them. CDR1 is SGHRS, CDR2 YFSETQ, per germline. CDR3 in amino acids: CASSPDTQGLRRETQYF. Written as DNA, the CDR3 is TGCGCCAGCAGCCCAGACACACAGGGATTAAGGAGAGAGACCCAGTACTTC.

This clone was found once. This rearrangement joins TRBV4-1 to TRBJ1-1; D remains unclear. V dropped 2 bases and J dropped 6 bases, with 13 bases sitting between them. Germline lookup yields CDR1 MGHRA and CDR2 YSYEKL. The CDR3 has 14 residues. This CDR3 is CASSQLTRGAEAFF. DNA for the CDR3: TGCGCCAGCAGCCAATTGACCCGCGGGGCTGAAGCTTTCTTT.

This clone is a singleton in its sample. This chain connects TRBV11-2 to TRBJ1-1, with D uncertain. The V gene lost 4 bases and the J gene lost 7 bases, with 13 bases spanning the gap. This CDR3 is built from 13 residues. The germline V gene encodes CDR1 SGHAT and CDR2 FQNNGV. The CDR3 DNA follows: TGTGCCAGCAGCTCCCAGACCGGGATTGAAGCTTTCTTT. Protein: CASSSQTGIEAFF.

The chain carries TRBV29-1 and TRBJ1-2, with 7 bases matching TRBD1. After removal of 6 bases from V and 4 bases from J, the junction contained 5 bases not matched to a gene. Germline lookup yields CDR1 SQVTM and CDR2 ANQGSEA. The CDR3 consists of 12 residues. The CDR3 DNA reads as TGCAGCGTGGAGACAGGGAGCTATGGCTACACCTTC. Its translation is CSVETGSYGYTF.

The DNA for the CDR3 is TGTGCCAGCAGCTTAGCACTAGCGGGGGCCCCTAGCACAGATACGCAGTATTTT. Its protein product is CASSLALAGAPSTDTQYF. The V and J genes are TRBV7-9 and TRBJ2-3, with 11 bases that match TRBD2. The V segment lost 0 bases and the J segment 0 bases; nucleotides outside the gene matches: 5. From germline, CDR1 is SEHNR and CDR2 FQNEAQ (reference sequence). The CDR3 loop spans 18 amino acids.

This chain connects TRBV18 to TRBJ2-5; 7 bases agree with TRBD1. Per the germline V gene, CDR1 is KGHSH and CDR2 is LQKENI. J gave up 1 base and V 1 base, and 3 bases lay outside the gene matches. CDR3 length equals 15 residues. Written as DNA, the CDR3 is TGTGCCAGCTCACCACGGACAGGCCTCCAAGAGACCCAGTACTTC. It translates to CASSPRTGLQETQYF.

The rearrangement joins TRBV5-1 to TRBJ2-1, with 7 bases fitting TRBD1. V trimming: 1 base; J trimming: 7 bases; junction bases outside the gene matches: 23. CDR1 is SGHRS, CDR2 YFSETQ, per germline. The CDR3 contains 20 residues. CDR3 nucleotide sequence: TGCGCCAGCAGCTTGAGGCCTTTTCGGGTTGGGCAGGGGGAAAAAAATGAGCAGTTCTTC. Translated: CASSLRPFRVGQGEKNEQFF.

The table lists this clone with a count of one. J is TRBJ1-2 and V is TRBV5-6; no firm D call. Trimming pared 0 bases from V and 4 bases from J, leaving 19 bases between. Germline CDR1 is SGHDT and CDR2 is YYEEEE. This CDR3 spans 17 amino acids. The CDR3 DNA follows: TGTGCCAGCAGCTTGGAACCTACCCCCAGGCTGGGCTATGGCTACACCTTC. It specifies CASSLEPTPRLGYGYTF. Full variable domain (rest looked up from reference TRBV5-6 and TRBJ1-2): DAGVTQSPTHLIKTRGQQVTLRCSPKSGHDTVSWYQQALGQGPQFIFQYYEEEERQRGNFPDRFSGHQFPNYSSELNVNALLLGDSALYLCASSLEPTPRLGYGYTFGSGTRLTVV.

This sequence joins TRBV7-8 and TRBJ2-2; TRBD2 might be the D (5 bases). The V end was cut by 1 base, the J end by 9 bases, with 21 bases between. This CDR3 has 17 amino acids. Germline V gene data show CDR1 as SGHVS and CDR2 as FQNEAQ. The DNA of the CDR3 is TGTGCCAGCAGCTTAGGGGTCCGGGGTCCAAAGTTGAGGGAGCTGTTTTTT. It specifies CASSLGVRGPKLRELFF.

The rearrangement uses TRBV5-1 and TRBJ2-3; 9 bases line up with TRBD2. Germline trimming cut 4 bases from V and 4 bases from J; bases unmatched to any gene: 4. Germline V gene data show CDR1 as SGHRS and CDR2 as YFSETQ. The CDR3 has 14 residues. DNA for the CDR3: TGCGCCAGCAGCGGGCTAGCGGGGCCAGATACGCAGTATTTT. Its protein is CASSGLAGPDTQYF.

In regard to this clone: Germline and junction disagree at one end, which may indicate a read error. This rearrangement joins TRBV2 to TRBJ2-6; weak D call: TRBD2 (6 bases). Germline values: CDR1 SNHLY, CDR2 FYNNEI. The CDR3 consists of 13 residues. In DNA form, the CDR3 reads TGTGCCAGCAGGTTCTGGGGGGACAACGTCCTGACTTTC. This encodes CASRFWGDNVLTF.

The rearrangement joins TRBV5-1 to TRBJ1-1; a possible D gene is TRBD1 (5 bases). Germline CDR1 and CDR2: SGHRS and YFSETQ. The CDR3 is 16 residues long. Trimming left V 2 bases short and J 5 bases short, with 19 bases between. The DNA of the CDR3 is TGCGCCAGCAGCTTTATGGGGGGTAAGGGAGGGACTGAAGCTTTCTTT. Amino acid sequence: CASSFMGGKGGTEAFF.

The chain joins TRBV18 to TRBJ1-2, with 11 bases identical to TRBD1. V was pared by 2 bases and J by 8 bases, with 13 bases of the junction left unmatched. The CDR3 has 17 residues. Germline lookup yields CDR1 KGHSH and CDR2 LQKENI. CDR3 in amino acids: CASSPTGQGAPLGGYTF. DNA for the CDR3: TGTGCCAGCTCACCAACCGGACAGGGGGCCCCCCTGGGAGGCTACACCTTC.

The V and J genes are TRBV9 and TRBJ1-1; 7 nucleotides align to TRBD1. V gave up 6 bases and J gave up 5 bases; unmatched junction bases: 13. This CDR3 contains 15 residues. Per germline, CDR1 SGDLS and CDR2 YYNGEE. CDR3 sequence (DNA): TGTGCCAGCACCCAGGGGGTTGGTATGATGACTGAAGCTTTCTTT. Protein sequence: CASTQGVGMMTEAFF.